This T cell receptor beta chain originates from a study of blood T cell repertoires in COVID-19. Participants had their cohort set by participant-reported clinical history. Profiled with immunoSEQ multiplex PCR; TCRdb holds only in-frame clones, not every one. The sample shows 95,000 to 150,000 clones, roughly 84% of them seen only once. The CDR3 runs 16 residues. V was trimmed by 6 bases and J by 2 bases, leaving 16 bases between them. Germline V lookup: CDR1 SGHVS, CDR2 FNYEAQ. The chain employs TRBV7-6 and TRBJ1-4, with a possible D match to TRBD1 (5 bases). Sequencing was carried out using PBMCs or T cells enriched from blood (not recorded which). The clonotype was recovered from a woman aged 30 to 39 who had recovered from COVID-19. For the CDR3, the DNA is TGTGCCAGCAGTCTGCAGGGAGGTTCGACTAATGAAAAACTGTTTTTT. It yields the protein CASSLQGGSTNEKLFF. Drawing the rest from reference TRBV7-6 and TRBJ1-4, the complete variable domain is GAGVSQSPRYKVTKRGQDVALRCDPISGHVSLYWYRQALGQGPEFLTYFNYEAQQDKSGLPNDRFSAERPEGSISTLTIQRTEQRDSAMYRCASSLQGGSTNEKLFFGSGTQLSVL.